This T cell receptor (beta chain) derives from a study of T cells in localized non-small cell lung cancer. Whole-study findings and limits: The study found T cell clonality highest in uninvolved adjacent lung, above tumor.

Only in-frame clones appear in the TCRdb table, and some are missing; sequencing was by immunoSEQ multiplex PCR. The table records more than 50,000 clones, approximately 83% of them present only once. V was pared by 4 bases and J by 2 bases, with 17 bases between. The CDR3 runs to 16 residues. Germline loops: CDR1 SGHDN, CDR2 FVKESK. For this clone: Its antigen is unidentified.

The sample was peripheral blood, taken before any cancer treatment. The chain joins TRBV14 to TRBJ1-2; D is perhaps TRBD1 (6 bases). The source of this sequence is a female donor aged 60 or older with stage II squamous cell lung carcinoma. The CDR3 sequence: CASSPLGGLANYGYTF. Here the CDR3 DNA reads TGTGCCAGCAGCCCTCTGGGGGGGCTGGCGAACTATGGCTACACCTTC.